Listed here are 17 T cell receptor beta chains from one sample, sequenced in a study of blood T cell repertoires in COVID-19. The assay was immunoSEQ multiplex PCR, and TCRdb's table has in-frame clones only and misses some. Altogether 240,000 or so clones are present, approximately 90% being singletons, with the ten largest covering over 0.75%. Sequencing was carried out using PBMCs or T cells enriched from blood (not recorded which). These receptors were collected from a man aged 45-60 years who had been exposed to COVID-19.

V usage is TRBV9 and J usage is TRBJ1-1, with unresolved D. Between the trimmed V and J ends, which lost 1 base and 1 base, there was a span of 11 bases. This CDR3 spans 15 amino acids. Germline values: CDR1 SGDLS, CDR2 YYNGEE. CDR3 in DNA: TGTGCCAGCAGCGTATTCCCCACAGCGAACACTGAAGCTTTCTTT. Residues: CASSVFPTANTEAFF.

V and J are TRBV7-6 and TRBJ2-1; TRBD1 matches 7 bases. V shed 5 bases and J 2 bases; nucleotides not matched to a gene: 9. This CDR3 comprises 16 residues. Germline V CDR1 and CDR2: SGHVS, FNYEAQ. The CDR3 DNA is TGTGCCAGCAGCCTACCGTACAGGGGACCCTACAATGAGCAGTTCTTC. It codes for CASSLPYRGPYNEQFF.

V is TRBV25-1 and J is TRBJ1-5; D uncertain. The CDR3 has 15 amino acids. Between the trimmed V and J ends, which lost 5 bases and 5 bases, there was a span of 16 bases. Germline assignment: CDR1 MGHDK and CDR2 SYGVNS. The CDR3 region has the DNA TGTGCCAGCAGTACCGGGTCCTTTCTCCATCAGCCCCAGCATTTT. Its translation: CASSTGSFLHQPQHF.

V and J are TRBV27 and TRBJ2-2; 12 nucleotides line up with TRBD2. V shed 6 bases, J shed 4 bases, and the junction held 3 bases outside the gene matches. Germline V gene sequence: CDR1 MNHEY, CDR2 SMNVEV (reference sequence). CDR3 size: 15 residues. The DNA for the CDR3 is TGTGCCAGCAGGGGACTAGCGGGCCGCACCGGGGAGCTGTTTTTT. It is translated as CASRGLAGRTGELFF.

V and J are TRBV19 and TRBJ1-6, with D tentatively TRBD1 (5 bases). The CDR3 is 12 residues long. Germline V gives CDR1 LNHDA, CDR2 SQIVND (reference sequence). Trimming took off 5 bases at V and 8 bases at J, with 7 bases between the two ends. CDR3 loop: CASSVRDSPLHF. CDR3 coding DNA: TGTGCCAGTAGTGTCAGGGATTCACCCCTCCACTTT.

V is TRBV5-6 and J is TRBJ1-3; 8 bases are a match to TRBD1. CDR1 SGHDT and CDR2 YYEEEE come from the germline V gene. The junction had 2 bases not matched to a gene; V was cut back by 0 bases and J by 0 bases. The CDR3 spans 16 residues. As DNA, the CDR3 is TGTGCCAGCAGCTTGGGGACAGGGCGCTCTGGAAACACCATATATTTT. Translating it yields CASSLGTGRSGNTIYF.

The V and J genes are TRBV10-3 and TRBJ2-7, with D perhaps TRBD2 (5 bases). The V gene's germline CDR1 is ENHRY and CDR2 SYGVKD. The V end lost 4 bases, the J end lost 3 bases, and 10 bases lay between the germline ends. The CDR3 totals 13 residues. CDR3 sequence reads: CAISGGLDYEQYF. CDR3 sequence (DNA): TGTGCCATCAGTGGTGGACTCGACTACGAGCAGTACTTC.

This rearrangement joins TRBV10-2 to TRBJ1-2, with D unclear. CDR3 length equals 13 residues. CDR1 and CDR2 from the germline V gene are WSHSY and SAAADI. Trimming cost V 3 bases and J 3 bases, with 8 bases left between them. The CDR3: CASSDPSHYGYTF. CDR3 sequence (DNA): TGCGCCAGCAGTGACCCCTCTCACTATGGCTACACCTTC.

The V and J genes are TRBV18 and TRBJ2-1; D unclear. Per the germline V gene, CDR1 is KGHSH and CDR2 is LQKENI. The CDR3 has 16 amino acids. Deletions cut 0 bases from V and 0 bases from J, with 9 bases between. The DNA for the CDR3 is TGTGCCAGCTCACCACCGTCCAGTCTCTCCTACAATGAGCAGTTCTTC. This gives the protein CASSPPSSLSYNEQFF. Full variable domain (missing parts from reference TRBV18 and TRBJ2-1): NAGVMQNPRHLVRRRGQEARLRCSPMKGHSHVYWYRQLPEEGLKFMVYLQKENIIDESGMPKERFSAEFPKEGPSILRIQQVVRGDSAAYFCASSPPSSLSYNEQFFGPGTRLTVL.

This chain connects TRBV6-4 to TRBJ2-7; TRBD1 aligns across 10 bases. Germline V gene sequence: CDR1 MRHNA, CDR2 SNTAGT. CDR3 length: 18 amino acids. Unmatched junction bases numbered 12, after V lost 2 bases and J lost 2 bases. CDR3 sequence: CASSDPRDRGQSTYEQYF. CDR3 DNA sequence: TGTGCCAGCAGTGACCCTAGGGACAGGGGACAGTCGACCTACGAGCAGTACTTC.

J is TRBJ1-6 and V is TRBV9; D might be TRBD1 (5 bases). CDR1 SGDLS and CDR2 YYNGEE come from the germline V gene. V was pared by 3 bases and J by 6 bases, with 13 bases between. CDR3 length: 15 residues. The CDR3 region is CASSAGGAINSPLHF. CDR3 coding DNA: TGTGCCAGCAGCGCGGGGGGAGCCATTAATTCACCCCTCCACTTT.

The gene calls are TRBV2 and TRBJ1-1; D call uncertain. This CDR3 has 15 residues. The germline V gene encodes CDR1 SNHLY and CDR2 FYNNEI. Trimming removed 9 bases at V and 2 bases at J, with 19 bases between. CDR3 sequence: CARPSSRGRNTEAFF. CDR3 nucleotides: TGTGCCAGACCCTCGAGCCGCGGCAGAAACACTGAAGCTTTCTTT.

This chain joins TRBV9 and TRBJ1-4; no definite D call. Trimming cost V 4 bases and J 7 bases, with 14 bases left between them. The germline V gene has CDR1 SGDLS and CDR2 YYNGEE. The CDR3 contains 14 residues. The CDR3 DNA follows: TGTGCCAGCAGCCCGCCAGGACTGGGTGAAAAACTGTTTTTT. Its translation: CASSPPGLGEKLFF.

In regard to this clone: The sample carries other DNA sequences with the same CDR3. The rearrangement links TRBV5-4 to TRBJ2-3; TRBD2 agrees at 7 bases. V was clipped by 0 bases and J by 4 bases; unmatched bases: 2. Germline values: CDR1 SGHNT, CDR2 YYREEE (reference sequence). The CDR3 covers 14 residues. CDR3 residues: CASSLAGGSDTQYF. The CDR3 region has the DNA TGTGCCAGCAGCTTGGCGGGGGGATCAGATACGCAGTATTTT.

The CDR3 DNA reads as TGTGCCAGCAGCCTACTAGACAGGGGGTCGGCCCAGTACTTC. It is translated as CASSLLDRGSAQYF. The chain couples TRBV13 to TRBJ2-5; 9 bases line up with TRBD1. Trimming removed 5 bases from V and 9 bases from J; junction bases left unmatched: 10. The CDR3 is 14 amino acids. Germline CDR1 is PRHDT and CDR2 is FYEKMQ (reference sequence).

The V call is TRBV9, the J call TRBJ2-5; D remains unclear. The CDR3 is 16 residues long. CDR1 is SGDLS and CDR2 is YYNGEE in the germline V gene. The V and J ends lost 2 bases and 0 bases respectively, with 14 bases between them. CDR3 protein: CASSVGPQVHQETQYF. CDR3 nucleotides: TGTGCCAGCAGCGTTGGTCCGCAGGTCCACCAAGAGACCCAGTACTTC.

In DNA form, the CDR3 reads TGTGCCAGCTCACCGGGGGACAACTACGAGCAGTACGTC. It encodes CASSPGDNYEQYV. The chain links TRBV18 to TRBJ2-7; TRBD1 is a possible D gene (6 bases). V was trimmed by 3 bases and J by 3 bases, leaving 9 bases between them. The CDR3 covers 13 residues. The germline CDR1 and CDR2 sequences are KGHSH and LQKENI.